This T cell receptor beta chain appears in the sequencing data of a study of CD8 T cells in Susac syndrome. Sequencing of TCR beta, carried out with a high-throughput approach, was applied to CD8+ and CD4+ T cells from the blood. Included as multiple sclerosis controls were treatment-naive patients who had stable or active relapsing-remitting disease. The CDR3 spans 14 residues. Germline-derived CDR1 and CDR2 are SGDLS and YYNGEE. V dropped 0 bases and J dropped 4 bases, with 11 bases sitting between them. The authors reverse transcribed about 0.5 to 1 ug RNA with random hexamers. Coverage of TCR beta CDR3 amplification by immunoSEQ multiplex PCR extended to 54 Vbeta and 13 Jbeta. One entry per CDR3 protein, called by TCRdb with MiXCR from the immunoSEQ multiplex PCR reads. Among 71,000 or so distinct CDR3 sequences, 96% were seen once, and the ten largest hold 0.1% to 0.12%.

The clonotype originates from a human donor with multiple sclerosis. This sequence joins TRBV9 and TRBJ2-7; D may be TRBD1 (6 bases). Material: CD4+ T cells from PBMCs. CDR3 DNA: TGTGCCAGCAGCGTAGGGGGACACAATTACGAGCAGTACTTC. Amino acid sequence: CASSVGGHNYEQYF.